Each of the 2 T cell receptor beta chains below was sequenced from the same sample in a study of tumor-infiltrating lymphocytes in primary liver carcinoma. Unsorted whole blood served as the source of blood RNA, and germline DNA was extracted as well. Researchers generated TCR beta cDNA from 500 ng of total RNA, relying on a constant-region primer. Three nested multiplex PCR rounds, a slightly modified ARM-PCR method, built the TCR beta libraries. The two initial PCR rounds, about 9 cycles each, used TRBV1-TRBV30 forward and C-beta reverse primers. TCRdb called the multiplex PCR reads again in MiXCR, with one record for every CDR3 protein. The data hold a few hundred thousand distinct CDR3 sequences, with 50% to 60% observed a single time. Specimen: peripheral blood. These receptors came from a woman aged 25 to 39 with primary liver carcinoma and hepatitis B virus infection.

The CDR3 reads CASSLMRGGGTGELFF. CDR3 coding DNA: TGTGCCAGCAGCCTCATGAGAGGAGGTGGTACCGGGGAGCTGTTTTTT. The gene calls are TRBV7-8 and TRBJ2-2; D may be TRBD2 (5 bases). V gave up 5 bases and J gave up 5 bases, with 18 bases separating them. The CDR3 loop spans 16 amino acids. Germline CDR1 reads SGHVS; CDR2 reads FQNEAQ.

The chain joins TRBV11-1 to TRBJ2-3; 9 positions agree with TRBD1. This CDR3 spans 13 amino acids. With 10 bases clipped from V and 8 bases from J, the junction kept 10 bases outside the gene matches. Germline assignment: CDR1 SGHAT and CDR2 FQDESV (reference sequence). The CDR3 nucleotides are TGTGCCACCTCAACAGGGGGCTCAGTTACGCAGTATTTT. Translating it yields CATSTGGSVTQYF.